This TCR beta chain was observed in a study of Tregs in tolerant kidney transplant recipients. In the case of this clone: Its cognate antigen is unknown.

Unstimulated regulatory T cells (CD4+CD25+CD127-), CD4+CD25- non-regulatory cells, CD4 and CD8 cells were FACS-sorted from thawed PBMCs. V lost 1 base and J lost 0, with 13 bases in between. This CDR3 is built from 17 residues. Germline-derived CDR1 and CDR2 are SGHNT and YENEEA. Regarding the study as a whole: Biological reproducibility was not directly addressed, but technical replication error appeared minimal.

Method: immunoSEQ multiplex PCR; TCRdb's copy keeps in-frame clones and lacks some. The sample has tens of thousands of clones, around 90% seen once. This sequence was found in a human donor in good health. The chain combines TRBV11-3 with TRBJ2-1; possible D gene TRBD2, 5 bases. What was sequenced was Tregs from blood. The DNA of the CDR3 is TGTGCCAGCAGCTTAGGCCTCTACGCGGGCTCCTACAATGAGCAGTTCTTC. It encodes CASSLGLYAGSYNEQFF.